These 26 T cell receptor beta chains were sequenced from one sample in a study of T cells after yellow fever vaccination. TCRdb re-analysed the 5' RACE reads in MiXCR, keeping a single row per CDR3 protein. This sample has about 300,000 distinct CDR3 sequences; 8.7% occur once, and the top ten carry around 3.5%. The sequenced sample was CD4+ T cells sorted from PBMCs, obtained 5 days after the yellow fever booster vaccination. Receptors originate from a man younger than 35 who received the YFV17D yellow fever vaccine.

Written as DNA, the CDR3 is TGTGCCAGCAGTTTAAATCTACAGGCACCCTCCTCACCCCTCCACTTT. Translated, it gives CASSLNLQAPSSPLHF. This chain joins TRBV12-3 or TRBV12-4 and TRBJ1-6, with D perhaps TRBD1 (5 bases). The length of the CDR3 is 16 residues. V dropped 2 bases and J dropped 10 bases, with 18 bases sitting between them.

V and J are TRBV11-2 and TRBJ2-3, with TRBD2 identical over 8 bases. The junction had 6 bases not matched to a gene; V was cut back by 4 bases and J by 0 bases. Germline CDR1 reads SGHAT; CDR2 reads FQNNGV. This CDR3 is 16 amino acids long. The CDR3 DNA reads TGTGCCAGCAGCTCAGTGCGGGGGGCTAGCACAGATACGCAGTATTTT. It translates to CASSSVRGASTDTQYF.

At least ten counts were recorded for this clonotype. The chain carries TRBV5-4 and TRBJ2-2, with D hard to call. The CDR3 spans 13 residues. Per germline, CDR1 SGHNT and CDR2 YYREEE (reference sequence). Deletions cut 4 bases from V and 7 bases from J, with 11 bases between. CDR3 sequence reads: CASSTSRGGELFF. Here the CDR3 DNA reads TGTGCCAGCAGCACCAGCAGAGGCGGGGAGCTGTTTTTT.

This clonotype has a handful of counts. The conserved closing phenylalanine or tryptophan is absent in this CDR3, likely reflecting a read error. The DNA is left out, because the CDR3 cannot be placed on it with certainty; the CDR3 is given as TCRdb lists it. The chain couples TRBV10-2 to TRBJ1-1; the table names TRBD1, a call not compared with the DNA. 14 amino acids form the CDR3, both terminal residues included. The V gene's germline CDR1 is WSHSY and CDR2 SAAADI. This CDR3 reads CASSPIDRGLRLTS.

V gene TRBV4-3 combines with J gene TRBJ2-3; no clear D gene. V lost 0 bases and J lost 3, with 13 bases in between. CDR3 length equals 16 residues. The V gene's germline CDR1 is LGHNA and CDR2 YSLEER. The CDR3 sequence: CASSQEARPATDTQYF. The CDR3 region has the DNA TGCGCCAGCAGCCAAGAGGCCAGACCCGCTACAGATACGCAGTATTTT.

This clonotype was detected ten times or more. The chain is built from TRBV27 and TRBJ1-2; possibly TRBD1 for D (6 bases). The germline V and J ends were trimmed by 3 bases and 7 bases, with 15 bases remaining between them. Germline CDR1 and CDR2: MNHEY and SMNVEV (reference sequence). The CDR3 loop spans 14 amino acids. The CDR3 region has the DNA TGTGCCAGCAGTTTCGCGGGGGCAGATCGTGGCTACACCTTC. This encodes CASSFAGADRGYTF.

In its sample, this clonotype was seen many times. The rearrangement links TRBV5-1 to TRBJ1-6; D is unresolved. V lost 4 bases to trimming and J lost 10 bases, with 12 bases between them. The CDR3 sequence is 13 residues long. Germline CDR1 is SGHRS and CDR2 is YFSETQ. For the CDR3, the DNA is TGCGCCAGCAGCCTCGACTTGGGGTCACCCCTCCACTTT. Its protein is CASSLDLGSPLHF. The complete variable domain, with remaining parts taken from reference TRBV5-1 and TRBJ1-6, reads KAGVTQTPRYLIKTRGQQVTLSCSPISGHRSVSWYQQTPGQGLQFLFEYFSETQRNKGNFPGRFSGRQFSNSRSEMNVSTLELGDSALYLCASSLDLGSPLHFGNGTRLTVT.

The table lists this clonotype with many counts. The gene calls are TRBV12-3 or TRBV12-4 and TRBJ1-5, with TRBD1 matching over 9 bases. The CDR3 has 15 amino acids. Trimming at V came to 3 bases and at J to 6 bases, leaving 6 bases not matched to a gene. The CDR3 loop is CASSFRQGDGQPQHF. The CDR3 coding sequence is TGTGCCAGCAGTTTCAGACAGGGGGACGGTCAGCCCCAGCATTTT.

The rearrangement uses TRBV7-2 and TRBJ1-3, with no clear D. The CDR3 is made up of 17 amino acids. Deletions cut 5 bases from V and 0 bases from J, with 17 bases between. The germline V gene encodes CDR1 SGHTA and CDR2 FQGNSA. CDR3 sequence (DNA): TGTGCCAGCAGCCCCAGGAGGCCGGGAATCTCTGGAAACACCATATATTTT. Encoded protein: CASSPRRPGISGNTIYF.

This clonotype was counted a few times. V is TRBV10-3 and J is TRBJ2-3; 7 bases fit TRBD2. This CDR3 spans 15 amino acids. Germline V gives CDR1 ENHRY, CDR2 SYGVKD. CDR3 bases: TGTGCTATCGGGGGTAAGCGGGGCACAACAGATACGCAGTATTTT. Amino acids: CAIGGKRGTTDTQYF.

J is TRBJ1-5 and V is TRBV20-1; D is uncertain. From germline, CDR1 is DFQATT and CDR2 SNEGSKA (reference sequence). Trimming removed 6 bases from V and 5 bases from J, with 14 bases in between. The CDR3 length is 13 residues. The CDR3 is CSAPGSSYQPQHF. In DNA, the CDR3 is TGCAGTGCCCCAGGCAGTTCCTATCAGCCCCAGCATTTT.

CDR3 DNA: TGCGCCAGCAGCTTGGTGACCGCCCAAGAGACCCAGTACTTC. Translating gives CASSLVTAQETQYF. The chain uses TRBV5-1 and TRBJ2-5; D is uncertain. CDR3 length equals 14 residues. Germline assignment: CDR1 SGHRS and CDR2 YFSETQ. V lost 0 bases and J 1 base, leaving 7 bases between the germline ends.

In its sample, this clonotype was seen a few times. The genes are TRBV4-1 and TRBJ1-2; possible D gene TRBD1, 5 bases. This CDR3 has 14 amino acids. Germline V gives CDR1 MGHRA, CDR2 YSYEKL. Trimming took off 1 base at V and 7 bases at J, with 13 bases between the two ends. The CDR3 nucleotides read TGCGCCAGCAGCCAAGGACCAGGGTTCCCTGGCTACACCTTC. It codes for CASSQGPGFPGYTF.

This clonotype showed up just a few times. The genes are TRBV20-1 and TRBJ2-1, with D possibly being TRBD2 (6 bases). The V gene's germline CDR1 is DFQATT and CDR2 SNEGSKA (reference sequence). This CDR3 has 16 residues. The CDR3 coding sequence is TGCATGGAGGGGAAGAATATGGCCGAACCAGACAATGAGCAGTTCTTC. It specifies CMEGKNMAEPDNEQFF.

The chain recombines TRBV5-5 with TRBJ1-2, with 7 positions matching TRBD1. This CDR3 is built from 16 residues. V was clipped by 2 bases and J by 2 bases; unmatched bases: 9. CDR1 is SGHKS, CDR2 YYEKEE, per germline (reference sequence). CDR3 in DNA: TGTGCCAGCAGCTTCGTGACAGGGAGGGGAAACTATGGCTACACCTTC. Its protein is CASSFVTGRGNYGYTF. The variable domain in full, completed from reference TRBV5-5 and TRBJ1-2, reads DAGVTQSPTHLIKTRGQQVTLRCSPISGHKSVSWYQQVLGQGPQFIFQYYEKEERGRGNFPDRFSARQFPNYSSELNVNALLLGDSALYLCASSFVTGRGNYGYTFGSGTRLTVV.

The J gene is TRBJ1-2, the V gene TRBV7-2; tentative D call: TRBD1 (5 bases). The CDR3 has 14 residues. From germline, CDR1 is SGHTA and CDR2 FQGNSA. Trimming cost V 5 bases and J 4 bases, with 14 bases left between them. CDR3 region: CASSIVTAPYGYTF. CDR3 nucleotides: TGTGCCAGCAGCATTGTGACAGCCCCCTATGGCTACACCTTC.

As DNA, the CDR3 is TGCAGCGTTCGCGGGACATACAATGAGCAGTTCTTC. It encodes CSVRGTYNEQFF. The chain joins TRBV29-1 to TRBJ2-1; the D call may be TRBD1 or TRBD2 (6 bases each). The CDR3 extends over 12 amino acids. V lost 5 bases to trimming and J lost 4 bases, with 9 bases between them. The germline gives CDR1 SQVTM, CDR2 ANQGSEA.

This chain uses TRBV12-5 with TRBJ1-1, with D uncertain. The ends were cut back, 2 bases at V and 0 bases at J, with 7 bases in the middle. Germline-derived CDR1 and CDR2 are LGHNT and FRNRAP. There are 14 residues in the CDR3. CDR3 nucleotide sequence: TGTGCTAGTGGTTTGAGCCCGATGAACACTGAAGCTTTCTTT. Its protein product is CASGLSPMNTEAFF. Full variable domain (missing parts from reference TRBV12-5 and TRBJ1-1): DARVTQTPRHKVTEMGQEVTMRCQPILGHNTVFWYRQTMMQGLELLAYFRNRAPLDDSGMPKDRFSAEMPDATLATLKIQPSEPRDSAVYFCASGLSPMNTEAFFGQGTRLTVV.

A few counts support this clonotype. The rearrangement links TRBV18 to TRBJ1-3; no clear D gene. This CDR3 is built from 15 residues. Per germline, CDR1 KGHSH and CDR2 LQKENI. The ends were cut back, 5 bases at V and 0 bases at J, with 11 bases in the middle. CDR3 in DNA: TGTGCCAGCTCAGCACTTGACGCCTCTGGAAACACCATATATTTT. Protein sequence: CASSALDASGNTIYF.

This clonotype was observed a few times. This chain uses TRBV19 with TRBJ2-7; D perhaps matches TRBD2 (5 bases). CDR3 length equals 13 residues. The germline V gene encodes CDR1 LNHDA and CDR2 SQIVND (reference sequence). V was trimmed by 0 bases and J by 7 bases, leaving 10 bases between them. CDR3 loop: CASSIDLAGEQYV. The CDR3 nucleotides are TGTGCCAGTAGTATAGATCTGGCGGGTGAGCAGTACGTC.

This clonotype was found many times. For the CDR3, the DNA is TGCGCCAGCGGGGATATTGGTGGCTCCTACGAGCAGTACTTC. It specifies CASGDIGGSYEQYF. The chain couples TRBV5-1 to TRBJ2-7, with no clear D. V shed 7 bases and J shed 0 bases, with 14 bases lying between them. The germline V gene has CDR1 SGHRS and CDR2 YFSETQ. The CDR3 extends over 14 amino acids. Supplemented by reference TRBV5-1 and TRBJ2-7, the full variable domain reads KAGVTQTPRYLIKTRGQQVTLSCSPISGHRSVSWYQQTPGQGLQFLFEYFSETQRNKGNFPGRFSGRQFSNSRSEMNVSTLELGDSALYLCASGDIGGSYEQYFGPGTRLTVT.

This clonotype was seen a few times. The CDR3 sequence: CASTGKVTGELFF. The CDR3, as DNA: TGTGCCAGCACCGGAAAGGTCACCGGGGAGCTGTTTTTT. The chain recombines TRBV2 with TRBJ2-2; D is ambiguous. The germline CDR1 and CDR2 sequences are SNHLY and FYNNEI. V was clipped by 7 bases and J by 4 bases, with 10 bases between them. The CDR3 extends over 13 amino acids.

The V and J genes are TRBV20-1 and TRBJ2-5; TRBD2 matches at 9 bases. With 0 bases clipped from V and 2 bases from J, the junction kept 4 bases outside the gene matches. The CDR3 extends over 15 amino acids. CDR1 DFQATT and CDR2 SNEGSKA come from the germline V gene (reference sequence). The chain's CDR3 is CSARDPAGGQETQYF. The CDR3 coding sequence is TGCAGTGCTAGAGATCCGGCGGGGGGGCAAGAGACCCAGTACTTC.

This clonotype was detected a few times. The CDR3, as DNA: TGTGCCTGGAGTGTTGCAGGGGAATATGGCTACACCTTC. It codes for CAWSVAGEYGYTF. The chain joins TRBV30 to TRBJ1-2, with D possibly TRBD1 on 6 matching bases. This CDR3 comprises 13 residues. Trimming took off 0 bases at V and 5 bases at J, with 10 bases between the two ends. In germline, CDR1 is GTSNPN, CDR2 SVGIG (reference sequence). The entire variable domain, with the rest obtained from reference TRBV30 and TRBJ1-2, is as follows: SQTIHQWPATLVQPVGSPLSLECTVEGTSNPNLYWYRQAAGRGLQLLFYSVGIGQISSEVPQNLSASRPQDRQFILSSKKLLLSDSGFYLCAWSVAGEYGYTFGSGTRLTVV.

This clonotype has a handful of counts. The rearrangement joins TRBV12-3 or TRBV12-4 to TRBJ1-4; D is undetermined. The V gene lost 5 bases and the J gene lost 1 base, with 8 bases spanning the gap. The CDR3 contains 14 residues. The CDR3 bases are TGTGCCAGCAGTCGTAGCGGAACTAATGAAAAACTGTTTTTT. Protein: CASSRSGTNEKLFF.

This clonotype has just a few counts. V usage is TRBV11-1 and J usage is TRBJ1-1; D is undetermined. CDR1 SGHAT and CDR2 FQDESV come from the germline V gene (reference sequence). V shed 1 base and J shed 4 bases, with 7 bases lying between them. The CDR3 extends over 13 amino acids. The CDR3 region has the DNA TGTGCCAGCAGCTTAGTATGGGGCACTGAAGCTTTCTTT. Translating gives CASSLVWGTEAFF.